This T cell receptor (beta chain) was recovered during a study of OX40 agonist ivuxolimab in advanced cancers. Background on the study: In this trial design, patients received ivuxolimab intravenously at 0.01 to 10 mg/kg every 2 weeks. Prior checkpoint blockade (anti-PD-1, anti-PD-L1 or anti-CTLA-4) was permitted; less than 45% had it. Study outcomes and limitations: Clonal expansion among partial responders at 0.1-3.0 mg/kg ranked near the lowest.

With respect to this clone: Its antigen remains unknown.

Repertoires were generated with immunoSEQ multiplex PCR, while TCRdb's copy carries only in-frame clones and drops some. The sample has about 70,000 clones, 80% to 95% seen once. Per the germline V gene, CDR1 is SGHVS and CDR2 is FQNEAQ. CDR3 size: 15 residues. The ends lost 6 bases at V and 2 bases at J; junction bases unmatched: 7. The sequenced sample was CD4+ or CD8+ T cells sorted from blood, obtained in a trial of the OX40 agonist ivuxolimab. This clonotype was sampled from an adult with an advanced solid tumor such as melanoma, head and neck, liver or kidney cancer. The chain carries TRBV7-8 and TRBJ2-7; 10 bases map to TRBD1. CDR3 in DNA: TGTGCCAGCAGGGACAGGGGGAAGAAGGCCTACGAGCAGTACTTC. This translates into CASRDRGKKAYEQYF.